The subject of this entry is one T cell receptor (beta chain). Antigen unknown. Germline V gene data show CDR1 as MDHEN and CDR2 as SYDVKM. This CDR3 spans 15 amino acids. The ends lost 4 bases at V and 4 bases at J; junction bases unmatched: 8. This specimen belongs to a study of cytomegalovirus exposure and HLA in healthy donors. Study overall: As released early, the data held roughly 85 million unique TCRs from HLA-typed donors.

Findings and limits, study-wide: Analysis performed later found 15,000 or so TCR beta sequences associated with HLA alleles at 0.05 false discovery rate.

This PCR relied on a set of 60 Vbeta primers and 13 Jbeta primers. Sequencing was performed with immunoSEQ multiplex PCR; in TCRdb, only in-frame clones are kept and a portion is missing. Of around 130,000 clones in the sample, 81% were seen once. The J gene is TRBJ2-3, the V gene TRBV28, with 7 bases that match TRBD2. Sequencing used PBMCs. The clonotype comes from a woman aged 40 to 49 in good health and CMV-seronegative. The DNA of the CDR3 is TGTGCCAGCAGTTCCCTGACTAGCTCCGCAGATACGCAGTATTTT. The encoded protein is CASSSLTSSADTQYF.